The source of this T cell receptor beta chain is a study of T-cell memory formation after mild COVID-19. The overall study: Largely, the TCR clusters proved donor specific.

This clonotype was recorded a few times. Its specificity is unknown. Germline V CDR1 and CDR2: SGHVS, FNYEAQ. V lost 5 bases and J 8 bases, leaving 22 bases between the germline ends. CDR3 length: 16 residues. Study results and limitations: There was no confirmation that second-wave clones peaking on day 37 were SARS-CoV-2 specific.

TCRdb re-derived calls from the 5' RACE reads in MiXCR, one entry per CDR3 protein. The table records under 400,000 distinct CDR3 sequences, approximately 21% of them present only once. The TCR originated in an adult woman who had mild COVID-19 (a few samples of this study predate the infection). Cell type and time point are not known. V and J are TRBV7-6 and TRBJ2-1; D might be TRBD1 or TRBD2, each matching 6 bases. Sequenced sample: PBMCs or a T cell subset sorted from them (not recorded which). The CDR3 loop is CASSPSGGGVMDEQFF. CDR3 DNA: TGTGCCAGCAGCCCGTCCGGGGGCGGGGTAATGGATGAGCAGTTCTTC. The whole variable domain, filled in from reference TRBV7-6 and TRBJ2-1, reads GAGVSQSPRYKVTKRGQDVALRCDPISGHVSLYWYRQALGQGPEFLTYFNYEAQQDKSGLPNDRFSAERPEGSISTLTIQRTEQRDSAMYRCASSPSGGGVMDEQFFGPGTRLTVL.